This TCR beta chain was recovered during a study of radiotherapy plus CTLA-4 blockade in lung cancer. Measured with immunoSEQ multiplex PCR; TCRdb has only the in-frame clones, and not every one. The sample consists of approximately 30,000 clones, less than 75% of them appearing once. The receptor comes from a human donor with non-small cell lung cancer whose response to radiotherapy plus ipilimumab could not be evaluated. This material consisted of peripheral blood, taken from a patient treated with radiotherapy plus ipilimumab.

In nucleotides, the CDR3 is TGTGCCAGCAGTGACGACAGGGGGTTTTCACCCCTCCACTTT. It codes for CASSDDRGFSPLHF. This chain joins TRBV6-6 and TRBJ1-6; 9 bases are shared with TRBD1. CDR3 length equals 14 residues. Germline V lookup: CDR1 MNHNY, CDR2 SVGAGI (reference sequence). V lost 5 bases, J lost 9 bases, and 5 bases stayed unmatched.